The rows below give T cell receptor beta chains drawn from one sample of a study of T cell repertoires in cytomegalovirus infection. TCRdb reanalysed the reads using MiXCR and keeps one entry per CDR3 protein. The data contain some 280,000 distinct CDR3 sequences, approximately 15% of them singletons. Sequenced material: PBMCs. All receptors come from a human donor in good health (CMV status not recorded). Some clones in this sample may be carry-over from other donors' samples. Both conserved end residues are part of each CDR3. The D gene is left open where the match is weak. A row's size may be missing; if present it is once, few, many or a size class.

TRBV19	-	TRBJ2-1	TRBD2	CATTPGTSGTADYNEQFF	TGTGCCACCACTCCCGGGACTAGCGGGACCGCTGACTACAATGAGCAGTTCTTC
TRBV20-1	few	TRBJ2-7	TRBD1	CSASPGTDEQYF	TGCAGTGCTAGCCCTGGGACAGACGAGCAGTACTTC
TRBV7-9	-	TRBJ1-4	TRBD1	CASSADRGNEKLFF	TGTGCCAGCAGCGCGGACAGGGGGAATGAAAAACTGTTTTTT
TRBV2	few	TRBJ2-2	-	CASSEAQSSTGELFF	TGTGCCAGCAGTGAGGCACAGAGTTCTACCGGGGAGCTGTTTTTT
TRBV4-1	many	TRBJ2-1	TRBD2	CASSQDPSSGGVNEQFF	TGCGCCAGCAGCCAAGATCCTAGTAGCGGGGGGGTAAACGAGCAGTTCTTC
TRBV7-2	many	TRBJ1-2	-	CASSLDSIYGYTF	TGTGCCAGCAGCTTAGACAGCATCTATGGCTACACCTTC
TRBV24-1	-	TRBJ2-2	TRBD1	CATSDLRTGDTGELFF	TGTGCCACCAGTGATTTGCGGACAGGGGACACCGGGGAGCTGTTTTTT
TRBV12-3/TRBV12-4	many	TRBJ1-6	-	CASSRGTGSLSSYNSPLHF	TGTGCCAGCAGCCGCGGAACGGGCAGTCTAAGCTCCTATAATTCACCCCTCCACTTT
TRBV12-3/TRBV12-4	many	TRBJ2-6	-	CASSLHSGANVLTF	TGTGCCAGCAGTTTGCACTCTGGGGCCAACGTCCTGACTTTC
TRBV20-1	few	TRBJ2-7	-	CSALRGEQYF	TGCAGTGCCCTAAGGGGGGAGCAGTACTTC
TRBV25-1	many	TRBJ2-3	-	CASTHGDTQYF	TGTGCCAGCACCCACGGAGATACGCAGTATTTT
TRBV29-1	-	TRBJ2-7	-	CSPEGQNPYEQYF	TGCAGCCCCGAAGGACAGAATCCTTACGAGCAGTACTTC
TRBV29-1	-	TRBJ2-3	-	CSVDTAGDTQYF	TGCAGCGTTGATACAGCCGGAGATACGCAGTATTTT
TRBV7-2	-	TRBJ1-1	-	CASSPPPMNTEAFF	TGTGCCAGCAGCCCACCCCCAATGAACACTGAAGCTTTCTTT
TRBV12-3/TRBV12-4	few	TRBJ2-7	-	CASSFRHGGPYEQYF	TGTGCCAGCAGTTTCCGCCACGGGGGCCCCTACGAGCAGTACTTC
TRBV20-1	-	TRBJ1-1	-	CSASNGQRINTEAFF	TGCAGTGCTAGTAACGGACAAAGAATAAACACTGAAGCTTTCTTT
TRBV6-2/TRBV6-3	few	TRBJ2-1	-	CASSYSISSGKLYNEQFF	TGTGCCAGCAGTTACTCGATTAGTAGCGGAAAACTTTACAATGAGCAGTTCTTC
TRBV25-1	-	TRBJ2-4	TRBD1	CASSESPIGTGRDIQYF	TGTGCCAGCAGTGAATCACCCATCGGGACAGGGAGAGACATTCAGTACTTC
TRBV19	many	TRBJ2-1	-	CASSIDGQLNEQFF	TGTGCCAGTAGTATAGATGGACAGCTTAATGAGCAGTTCTTC
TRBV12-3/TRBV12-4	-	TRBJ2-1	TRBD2	CASSPRGGPFNEQFF	TGTGCCAGCAGTCCCCGCGGGGGGCCCTTCAATGAGCAGTTCTTC
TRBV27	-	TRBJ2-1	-	CASSFGGKVPEQFF	TGTGCCAGCAGTTTCGGGGGCAAGGTCCCTGAGCAGTTCTTC
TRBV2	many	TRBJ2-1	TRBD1	CASSRDRGTYNEQFF	TGTGCCAGCAGCCGCGACAGGGGGACCTACAATGAGCAGTTCTTC
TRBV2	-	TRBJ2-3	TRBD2	CASTTSGRALDTQYF	TGTGCCAGCACCACTAGCGGGAGGGCCCTAGATACGCAGTATTTT
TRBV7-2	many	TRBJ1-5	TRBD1	CASSLDGGSGGAQHF	TGTGCCAGCAGCTTAGACGGGGGGTCAGGGGGAGCCCAGCATTTT
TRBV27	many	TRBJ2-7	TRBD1	CASTRQGAYEQYF	TGTGCCAGCACAAGACAGGGGGCCTACGAGCAGTACTTC
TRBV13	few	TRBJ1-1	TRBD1	CASSFRQGANTEAFF	TGTGCCAGCAGCTTTCGTCAGGGGGCAAACACTGAAGCTTTCTTT
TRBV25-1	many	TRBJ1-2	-	CASSELGESYGYTF	TGTGCCAGCAGTGAATTGGGGGAAAGCTATGGCTACACCTTC
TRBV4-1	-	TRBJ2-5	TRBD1	CASSQGTGESRRETQYF	TGCGCCAGCAGCCAAGGGACAGGGGAGAGTCGCAGAGAGACCCAGTACTTC
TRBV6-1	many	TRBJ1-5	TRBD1	CASSTRTGGGNQPQHF	TGTGCCAGCAGTACGCGGACAGGGGGAGGCAATCAGCCCCAGCATTTT